One sample yielded the 27 T cell receptor beta chains listed below, sequenced in a study of blood T cell repertoires in COVID-19. The protocol was immunoSEQ multiplex PCR, while the TCRdb copy is restricted to in-frame clones and leaves out a portion. The sample has some 260,000 clones; 85% to 90% are singletons. The sequencing sample was made of peripheral blood. The receptors were gathered from a man older than 75 with acute or convalescent COVID-19.

The rearrangement links TRBV11-2 to TRBJ2-3; 11 nucleotides align to TRBD2. The ends lost 5 bases at V and 0 bases at J; junction bases unmatched: 7. The CDR3 contains 17 residues. Germline V gene data show CDR1 as SGHAT and CDR2 as FQNNGV. The CDR3 region has the DNA TGTGCCAGCAGCCCTATAGCGGGAGGGGGTAGCACAGATACGCAGTATTTT. Its protein is CASSPIAGGGSTDTQYF.

The V call is TRBV18, the J call TRBJ2-1, with D tentatively TRBD2 (5 bases). V lost 0 bases and J 5 bases, leaving 8 bases between the germline ends. This CDR3 contains 14 residues. The germline gives CDR1 KGHSH, CDR2 LQKENI. The CDR3 is CASSPPGSNNEQFF. DNA for the CDR3: TGTGCCAGCTCACCACCGGGGAGCAACAATGAGCAGTTCTTC.

This clone was picked up many times. The chain carries TRBV6-5 and TRBJ2-3, with D maybe TRBD2 (5 bases). The CDR3 is 13 amino acids. The germline V gene encodes CDR1 MNHEY and CDR2 SVGAGI. Trimming removed 4 bases at V and 1 base at J, with 6 bases between. This chain's CDR3 is CASSFSGTDTQYF. As DNA, the CDR3 is TGTGCCAGCAGTTTTAGCGGCACAGATACGCAGTATTTT.

The CDR3 is CASSLARVRSTDTQYF. As DNA, the CDR3 is TGTGCCAGCAGCTTGGCCAGGGTCCGTAGCACAGATACGCAGTATTTT. The chain links TRBV5-4 to TRBJ2-3, with D tentatively TRBD1 (5 bases). Trimming shortened V by 0 bases and J by 0 bases, and 11 bases separated the two germline ends. From germline, CDR1 is SGHNT and CDR2 YYREEE (reference sequence). This CDR3 is 16 amino acids long.

The chain is built from TRBV5-1 and TRBJ1-2; 9 nucleotides match TRBD1. CDR1 is SGHRS, CDR2 YFSETQ, per germline. Germline trimming cut 5 bases from V and 0 bases from J; bases unmatched to any gene: 8. This CDR3 is 16 amino acids long. The CDR3: CASSPGTGIANYGYTF. The CDR3 DNA is TGCGCCAGCAGTCCCGGGACAGGGATCGCTAACTATGGCTACACCTTC.

The genes are TRBV12-3 or TRBV12-4 and TRBJ1-1; D unresolved. This CDR3 is 13 amino acids long. The ends were cut back, 4 bases at V and 4 bases at J, with 10 bases in the middle. Here the CDR3 DNA reads TGTGCCAGCAGTTCTTCTTTTAGCACTGAAGCTTTCTTT. It is translated as CASSSSFSTEAFF.

The chain employs TRBV25-1 and TRBJ1-2; D is unresolved. V lost 1 base to trimming and J lost 2 bases, with 8 bases between them. The germline V gene encodes CDR1 MGHDK and CDR2 SYGVNS. This CDR3 spans 14 amino acids. CDR3 sequence (DNA): TGTGCCAGCAGTGAATTCTCGGGGAACTATGGCTACACCTTC. This codes for CASSEFSGNYGYTF.

The V and J genes are TRBV6-5 and TRBJ1-5; no definite D call. V was cut by 2 bases and J by 5 bases, with 13 bases left in between. This CDR3 is built from 15 residues. Germline assignment: CDR1 MNHEY and CDR2 SVGAGI. This CDR3 is CASSYRRGPDQPQHF. CDR3 DNA: TGTGCCAGCAGTTACCGACGGGGTCCAGATCAGCCCCAGCATTTT.

The chain is built from TRBV13 and TRBJ1-1, with D maybe TRBD1 (6 bases). This CDR3 is 12 amino acids long. Germline V CDR1 and CDR2: PRHDT, FYEKMQ (reference sequence). Trimming cost V 10 bases and J 9 bases, with 18 bases left between them. DNA for the CDR3: TGTGCCACCCTCTTTGGGGGCGTTAAAGCTTTCTTT. It codes for CATLFGGVKAFF.

This chain uses TRBV19 with TRBJ1-2; 9 positions match TRBD1. CDR1 and CDR2 (germline): LNHDA, SQIVND (reference sequence). After removal of 2 bases from V and 10 bases from J, the junction contained 8 bases not matched to a gene. The length of the CDR3 is 14 residues. The CDR3 DNA sequence: TGTGCCAGTAGTATAAAGAACAGGGGGCGAGACTACACCTTC. As protein: CASSIKNRGRDYTF.

The chain combines TRBV6-4 with TRBJ1-5; TRBD1 agrees at 8 bases. The V gene's germline CDR1 is MRHNA and CDR2 SNTAGT. V lost 1 base and J lost 4; bases outside the gene matches: 0. The CDR3 extends over 14 amino acids. In nucleotides, the CDR3 is TGTGCCAGCAGTGACTGGACAGGGAATCAGCCCCAGCATTTT. Protein sequence: CASSDWTGNQPQHF.

In nucleotides, the CDR3 is TGTGCCAGCAGCTTAGGGAGAATAAATGAAAAACTGTTTTTT. It translates to CASSLGRINEKLFF. J is TRBJ1-4 and V is TRBV7-2, with D unclear. CDR3 length: 14 amino acids. CDR1 and CDR2 from the germline V gene are SGHTA and FQGNSA. V lost 1 base and J lost 5, with 8 bases in between.

The gene calls are TRBV28 and TRBJ2-5; 7 bases align to TRBD1. This CDR3 is built from 17 residues. The V and J ends lost 11 bases and 5 bases, in that order; junction bases with no gene match: 23. Per germline, CDR1 MDHEN and CDR2 SYDVKM. The CDR3 region is CASQASGHRGGGETQYF. Written as DNA, the CDR3 is TGTGCCTCCCAAGCGTCGGGACACAGGGGTGGTGGGGAGACCCAGTACTTC.

The chain's CDR3 is CASSTRQEGWSSPLHF. CDR3 nucleotide sequence: TGTGCCAGTAGTACCCGACAGGAAGGGTGGAGTTCACCCCTCCACTTT. The J gene is TRBJ1-6, the V gene TRBV19; the D gene is possibly TRBD1 (6 bases). Germline loops: CDR1 LNHDA, CDR2 SQIVND (reference sequence). Trimming took off 4 bases at V and 9 bases at J, with 19 bases between the two ends. The CDR3 loop spans 16 amino acids.

The chain has TRBV11-1 and TRBJ2-7, with a tentative D call TRBD2 (5 bases). Germline assignment: CDR1 SGHAT and CDR2 FQDESV (reference sequence). Trimming left V 8 bases short and J 6 bases short, with 11 bases between. There are 11 residues in the CDR3. The CDR3 protein is CASSGEFEQYF. The CDR3 DNA reads as TGTGCCAGCTCCGGGGAGTTCGAGCAGTACTTC. The full variable domain, rest sourced from reference TRBV11-1 and TRBJ2-7, is EAEVAQSPRYKITEKSQAVAFWCDPISGHATLYWYRQILGQGPELLVQFQDESVVDDSQLPKDRFSAERLKGVDSTLKIQPAELGDSAMYLCASSGEFEQYFGPGTRLTVT.

V usage is TRBV19 and J usage is TRBJ1-1; 8 bases line up with TRBD1. The CDR3 consists of 12 residues. The germline gives CDR1 LNHDA, CDR2 SQIVND (reference sequence). V shed 5 bases and J 8 bases; nucleotides not matched to a gene: 4. CDR3 region: CASSATGGEAFF. Written as DNA, the CDR3 is TGTGCCAGTAGTGCCACAGGGGGAGAAGCTTTCTTT.

The V and J genes are TRBV9 and TRBJ2-2, with 8 nucleotides matching TRBD2. V dropped 3 bases and J dropped 7; count of bases not matched to a gene: 5. This CDR3 spans 14 amino acids. Germline V CDR1 and CDR2: SGDLS, YYNGEE. This chain's CDR3 is CASSARLASGELFF. CDR3 sequence (DNA): TGTGCCAGCAGCGCCCGACTAGCGAGCGGGGAGCTGTTTTTT. Based on the CDR3 plus reference TRBV9 and TRBJ2-2, the full variable domain is DSGVTQTPKHLITATGQRVTLRCSPRSGDLSVYWYQQSLDQGLQFLIQYYNGEERAKGNILERFSAQQFPDLHSELNLSSLELGDSALYFCASSARLASGELFFGEGSRLTVL.

The chain couples TRBV16 to TRBJ2-3; possible D gene TRBD1, 6 bases. Deletions cut 4 bases from V and 2 bases from J, with 7 bases between. This CDR3 region has 13 residues. Germline CDR1 is KGHSY and CDR2 is FQNENV. Here the CDR3 reads CASSRQDTDTQYF. Here the CDR3 DNA reads TGTGCCAGCAGCCGACAGGACACAGATACGCAGTATTTT.

The J gene is TRBJ2-3, the V gene TRBV7-3; D not resolved. The CDR3 has 13 residues. V was shortened by 7 bases and J by 0 bases, with 8 bases between the two germline ends. The germline gives CDR1 SGHTA, CDR2 FQGTGA. The CDR3 reads CASKQRSTDTQYF. Written as DNA, the CDR3 is TGTGCCAGCAAACAACGTAGCACAGATACGCAGTATTTT. Combining the CDR3 with reference TRBV7-3 and TRBJ2-3 gives the whole variable domain GAGVSQTPSNKVTEKGKYVELRCDPISGHTALYWYRQSLGQGPEFLIYFQGTGAADDSGLPNDRFFAVRPEGSVSTLKIQRTERGDSAVYLCASKQRSTDTQYFGPGTRLTVL.

This rearrangement joins TRBV7-2 to TRBJ2-1; a possible D gene is TRBD2 (6 bases). The germline V and J ends were trimmed by 1 base and 4 bases, with 11 bases remaining between them. Germline-derived CDR1 and CDR2 are SGHTA and FQGNSA. The CDR3 runs 15 residues. The CDR3 DNA follows: TGTGCCAGCAGCTTAGTGCGGGGAGTATACAATGAGCAGTTCTTC. Translation gives CASSLVRGVYNEQFF.

The chain joins TRBV5-4 to TRBJ2-3; weak D call: TRBD2 (6 bases). Germline lookup yields CDR1 SGHNT and CDR2 YYREEE (reference sequence). The CDR3 has 13 amino acids. Trimming cost V 5 bases and J 6 bases, with 13 bases left between them. CDR3 nucleotide sequence: TGTGCCAGCAGGTCGGGAGTAGCGGATACGCAGTATTTT. This encodes CASRSGVADTQYF.

The rearrangement uses TRBV7-2 and TRBJ2-7; 7 bases match TRBD1. V shed 4 bases, J shed 4 bases, and the junction held 10 bases outside the gene matches. The length of the CDR3 is 15 residues. Germline V gene data show CDR1 as SGHTA and CDR2 as FQGNSA. CDR3 nucleotide sequence: TGTGCCAGCAGCTCCCGGACAGGCGTCCCTTACGAGCAGTACTTC. Translated: CASSSRTGVPYEQYF.

This sequence joins TRBV6-5 and TRBJ1-4; TRBD1 is a possible D gene (6 bases). The CDR3 has 14 amino acids. V was cut by 5 bases and J by 8 bases, with 15 bases left in between. Germline CDR1 is MNHEY and CDR2 is SVGAGI. The CDR3 sequence: CASSPRGAGEKLFF. In DNA, the CDR3 is TGTGCCAGCAGTCCTCGGGGGGCAGGGGAAAAACTGTTTTTT.

This chain uses TRBV4-2 with TRBJ2-5; the match to TRBD2 covers 7 bases. Germline values: CDR1 LGHNA, CDR2 YNFKEQ. The CDR3 consists of 14 residues. V was pared by 3 bases and J by 5 bases, with 6 bases of the junction left unmatched. This CDR3 is CASSQSMGGETQYF. The CDR3 DNA is TGTGCCAGCAGCCAGAGTATGGGGGGGGAGACCCAGTACTTC.

V gene TRBV11-2 combines with J gene TRBJ2-5; TRBD2 might be the D (6 bases). V was cut by 1 base and J by 5 bases, with 8 bases left in between. The V gene's germline CDR1 is SGHAT and CDR2 FQNNGV. The CDR3 extends over 13 amino acids. This CDR3 is CASSLAGVETQYF. CDR3 sequence (DNA): TGTGCCAGCAGCTTAGCGGGAGTCGAGACCCAGTACTTC.

The gene calls are TRBV5-8 and TRBJ1-1, with TRBD1 identical over 9 bases. This CDR3 has 16 amino acids. Trimming cost V 1 base and J 1 base; bases outside gene matches: 5. The germline V gene encodes CDR1 SGHTS and CDR2 YDEGEE. CDR3 loop: CASSLSGQGRNTEAFF. The CDR3 nucleotides are TGTGCCAGCAGCTTGTCTGGACAGGGGAGGAACACTGAAGCTTTCTTT.

This rearrangement joins TRBV18 to TRBJ2-3; 11 bases line up with TRBD2. Germline V gene sequence: CDR1 KGHSH, CDR2 LQKENI. The CDR3 totals 15 residues. V shed 6 bases, J shed 7 bases, and the junction held 9 bases outside the gene matches. CDR3 in DNA: TGTGCCAGCTCTCAATCCGGGACTAGCGGTAATACGCAGTATTTT. It encodes CASSQSGTSGNTQYF.